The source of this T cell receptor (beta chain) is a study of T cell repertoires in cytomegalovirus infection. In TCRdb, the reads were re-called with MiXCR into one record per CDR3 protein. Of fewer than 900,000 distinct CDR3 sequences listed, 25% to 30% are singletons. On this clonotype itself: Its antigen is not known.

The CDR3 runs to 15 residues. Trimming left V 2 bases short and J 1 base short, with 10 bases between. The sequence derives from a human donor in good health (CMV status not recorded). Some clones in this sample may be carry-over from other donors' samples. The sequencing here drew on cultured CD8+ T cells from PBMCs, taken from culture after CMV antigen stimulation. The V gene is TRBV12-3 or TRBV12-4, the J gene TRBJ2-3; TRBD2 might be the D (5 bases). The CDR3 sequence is CASSLRETGTDTQYF. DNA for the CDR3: TGTGCCAGCAGTTTAAGGGAGACTGGCACAGATACGCAGTATTTT.